The rows below give T cell receptor beta chains drawn from one sample of a study of cytomegalovirus exposure and HLA in healthy donors. Here immunoSEQ multiplex PCR was the method, and the copy in TCRdb shows in-frame clones only, minus some. The repertoire holds about 200,000 clones, about 80% seen once, with 2.9% in the top ten. What was sequenced was PBMCs. The source of these receptors is a woman aged 25 to 39 in good health and CMV-seronegative. CDR3s include the opening cysteine and the closing phenylalanine or tryptophan. The D gene is left open where the match is weak. Size values are once, few and many counts, or a class for expanded clones, and some rows have none.

v_call	d_call	clone_size	j_call	cdr3_nt	cdr3_aa
TRBV2	.	.	TRBJ2-5	TGTGCCAGCAGTGGTTTAGCGGTGTACCAAGAGACCCAGTACTTC	CASSGLAVYQETQYF
TRBV27	.	.	TRBJ1-5	TGTGCCAGCAGTGGTAGTAGCAATCAGCCCCAGCATTTT	CASSGSSNQPQHF
TRBV5-6	TRBD1	.	TRBJ2-3	TGTGCCAGCAGAGCGGGACAGGGGCGCACAGATACGCAGTATTTT	CASRAGQGRTDTQYF
TRBV7-7	TRBD1	.	TRBJ2-3	TGTGCCAGCAGCACAGGGGTCTCCACAGATACGCAGTATTTT	CASSTGVSTDTQYF
TRBV7-9	.	.	TRBJ2-7	TGTGCCAGCAGCTACCCGGCAGGGCGATCCTACGAGCAGTACTTC	CASSYPAGRSYEQYF
TRBV6-5	.	.	TRBJ2-2	TGTGCCAGCAGTGCGGACAATCCCACCGGGGAGCTGTTTTTT	CASSADNPTGELFF
TRBV4-2	TRBD2	.	TRBJ2-1	TGTGCCAGCAGCCAACCCCTAGCGGGGGGGCGGAATGAGCAGTTCTTC	CASSQPLAGGRNEQFF
TRBV19	TRBD1	.	TRBJ1-2	TGTGCCAGTAGTTCCCGACAGGGCTATGGCTACACCTTC	CASSSRQGYGYTF
TRBV5-4	.	.	TRBJ2-1	TGTGCCAGCAGCCAAGGGGGCGGGGACGGAGACAATGAGCAGTTCTTC	CASSQGGGDGDNEQFF
TRBV5-4	TRBD1	.	TRBJ1-2	TGTGCCAGCAGTGACGCCACAGGGGACTATGGCTACACCTTC	CASSDATGDYGYTF
TRBV9	TRBD1	few	TRBJ1-1	TGTGCCAGCAGCGTAACAGGGGCGAACACTGAAGCTTTCTTT	CASSVTGANTEAFF
TRBV4-2	.	.	TRBJ2-5	TGTGCCAGCAGCAACCGGGGGGCTCGGGAGACCCAGTACTTC	CASSNRGARETQYF
TRBV5-4	.	.	TRBJ2-4	TGTGCCAGCAGCCCGGGGTTAGCCAAAAACATTCAGTACTTC	CASSPGLAKNIQYF
TRBV7-2	.	.	TRBJ1-1	TGTGCCAGCAGCTTACAGGGGAACACTGAAGCTTTCTTT	CASSLQGNTEAFF
TRBV5-1	TRBD2	.	TRBJ2-3	TGCGCCAGCAGCTCCTGGACTAGCGGGGTTGCAGATACGCAGTATTTT	CASSSWTSGVADTQYF